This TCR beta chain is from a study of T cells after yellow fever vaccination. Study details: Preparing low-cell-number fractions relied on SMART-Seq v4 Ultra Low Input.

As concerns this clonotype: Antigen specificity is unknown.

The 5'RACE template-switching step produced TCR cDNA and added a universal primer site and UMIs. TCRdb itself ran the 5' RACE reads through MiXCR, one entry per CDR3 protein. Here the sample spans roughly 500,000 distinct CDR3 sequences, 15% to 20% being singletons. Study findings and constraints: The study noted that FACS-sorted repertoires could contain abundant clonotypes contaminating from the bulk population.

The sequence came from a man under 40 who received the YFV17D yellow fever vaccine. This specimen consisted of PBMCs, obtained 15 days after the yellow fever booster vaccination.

CDR3 protein: CSASMSGRISQETQYF. CDR3 DNA: TGCAGTGCTAGTATGAGTGGCAGGATCTCCCAAGAGACCCAGTACTTC. V gene TRBV20-1 combines with J gene TRBJ2-5; D is uncertain. V was shortened by 3 bases and J by 1 base, with 18 bases between the two germline ends. The V gene's germline CDR1 is DFQATT and CDR2 SNEGSKA (reference sequence). The CDR3 spans 16 residues.